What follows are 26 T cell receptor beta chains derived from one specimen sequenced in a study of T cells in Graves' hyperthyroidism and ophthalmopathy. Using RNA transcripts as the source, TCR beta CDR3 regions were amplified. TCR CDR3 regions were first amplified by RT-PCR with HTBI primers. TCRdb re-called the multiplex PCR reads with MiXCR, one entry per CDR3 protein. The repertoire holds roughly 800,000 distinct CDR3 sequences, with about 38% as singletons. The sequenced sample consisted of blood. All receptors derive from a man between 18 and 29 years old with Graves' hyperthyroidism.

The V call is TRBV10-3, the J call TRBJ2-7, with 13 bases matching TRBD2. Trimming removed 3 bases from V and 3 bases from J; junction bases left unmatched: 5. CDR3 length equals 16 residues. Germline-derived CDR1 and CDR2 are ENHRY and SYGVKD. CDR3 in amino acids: CAISDLTSGRVYEQYF. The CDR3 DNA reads TGTGCCATCAGTGATCTTACTAGCGGGAGGGTCTACGAGCAGTACTTC.

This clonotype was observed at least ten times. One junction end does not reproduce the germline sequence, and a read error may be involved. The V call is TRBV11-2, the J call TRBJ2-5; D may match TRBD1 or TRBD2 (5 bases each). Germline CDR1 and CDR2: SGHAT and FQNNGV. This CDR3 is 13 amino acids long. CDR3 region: CASSLEVSGTQWF. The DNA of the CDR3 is TGTGCCAGCAGCTTAGAGGTCTCCGGGACCCAGTGGTTC.

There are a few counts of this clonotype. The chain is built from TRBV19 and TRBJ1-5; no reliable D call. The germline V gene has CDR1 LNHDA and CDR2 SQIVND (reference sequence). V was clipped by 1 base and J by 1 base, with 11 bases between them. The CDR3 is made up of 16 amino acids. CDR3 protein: CASSIAPLRSNQPQHF. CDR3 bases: TGTGCCAGTAGTATAGCCCCACTCAGGAGCAATCAGCCCCAGCATTTT. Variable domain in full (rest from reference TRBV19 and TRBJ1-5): DGGITQSPKYLFRKEGQNVTLSCEQNLNHDAMYWYRQDPGQGLRLIYYSQIVNDFQKGDIAEGYSVSREKKESFPLTVTSAQKNPTAFYLCASSIAPLRSNQPQHFGDGTRLSIL.

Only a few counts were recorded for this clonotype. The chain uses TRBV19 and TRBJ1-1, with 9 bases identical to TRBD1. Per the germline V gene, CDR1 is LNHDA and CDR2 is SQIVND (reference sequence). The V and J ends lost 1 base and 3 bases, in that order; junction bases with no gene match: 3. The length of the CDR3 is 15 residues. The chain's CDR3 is CASSIGGTGYTEAFF. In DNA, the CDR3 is TGTGCCAGTAGTATAGGAGGGACAGGGTACACTGAAGCTTTCTTT.

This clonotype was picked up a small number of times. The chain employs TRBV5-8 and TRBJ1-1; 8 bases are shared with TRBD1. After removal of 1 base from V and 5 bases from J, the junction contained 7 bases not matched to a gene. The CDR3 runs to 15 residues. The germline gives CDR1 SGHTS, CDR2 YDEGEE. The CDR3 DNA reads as TGTGCCAGCAGCTTGAGTGGACAGGGTTTTACTGAAGCTTTCTTT. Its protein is CASSLSGQGFTEAFF.

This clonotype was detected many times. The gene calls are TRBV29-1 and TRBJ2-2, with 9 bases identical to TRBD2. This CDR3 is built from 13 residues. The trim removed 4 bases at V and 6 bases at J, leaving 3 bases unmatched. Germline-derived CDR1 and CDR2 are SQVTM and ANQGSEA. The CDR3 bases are TGCAGCGTTGTTAGCGGGGGCGCCGGGGAGCTGTTTTTT. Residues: CSVVSGGAGELFF.

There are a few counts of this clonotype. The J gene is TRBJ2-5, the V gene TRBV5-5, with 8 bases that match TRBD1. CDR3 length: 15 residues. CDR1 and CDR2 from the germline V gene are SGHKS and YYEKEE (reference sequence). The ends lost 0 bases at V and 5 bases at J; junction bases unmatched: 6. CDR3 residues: CASSLGSGGWETQYF. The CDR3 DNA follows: TGTGCCAGCAGCTTGGGGTCAGGGGGCTGGGAGACCCAGTACTTC.

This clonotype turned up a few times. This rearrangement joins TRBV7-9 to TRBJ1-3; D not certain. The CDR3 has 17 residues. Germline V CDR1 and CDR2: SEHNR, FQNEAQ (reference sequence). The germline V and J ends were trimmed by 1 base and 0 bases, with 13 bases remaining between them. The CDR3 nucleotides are TGTGCCAGCAGCTTAGGGTTCCCGGTATACTCTGGAAACACCATATATTTT. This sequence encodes CASSLGFPVYSGNTIYF.

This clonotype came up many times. The CDR3 region is CASSDPLSNQPQHF. DNA of the CDR3: TGTGCCAGCAGTGATCCCCTTAGCAATCAGCCCCAGCATTTT. V is TRBV25-1 and J is TRBJ1-5; D is undetermined. Germline V gene data show CDR1 as MGHDK and CDR2 as SYGVNS. CDR3 length: 14 amino acids. V was clipped by 3 bases and J by 0 bases, with 6 bases between them.

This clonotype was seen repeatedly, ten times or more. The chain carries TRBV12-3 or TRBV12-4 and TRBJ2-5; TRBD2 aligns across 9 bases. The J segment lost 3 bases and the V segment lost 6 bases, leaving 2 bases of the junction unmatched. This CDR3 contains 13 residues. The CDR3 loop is CASSPSGEETQYF. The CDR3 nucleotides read TGTGCCAGCAGCCCTAGCGGGGAAGAGACCCAGTACTTC.

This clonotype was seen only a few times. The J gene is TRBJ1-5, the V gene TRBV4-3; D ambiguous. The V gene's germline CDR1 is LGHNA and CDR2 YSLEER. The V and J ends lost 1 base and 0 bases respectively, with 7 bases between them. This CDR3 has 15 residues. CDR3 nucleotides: TGCGCCAGCAGCCAAGGTCTGTATAGCAATCAGCCCCAGCATTTT. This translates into CASSQGLYSNQPQHF.

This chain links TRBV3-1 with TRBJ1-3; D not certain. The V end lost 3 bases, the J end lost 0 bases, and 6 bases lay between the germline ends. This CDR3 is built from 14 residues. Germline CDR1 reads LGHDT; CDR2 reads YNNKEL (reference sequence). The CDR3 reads CASSQPPSGNTIYF. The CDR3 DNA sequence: TGTGCCAGCAGCCAGCCCCCCTCTGGAAACACCATATATTTT. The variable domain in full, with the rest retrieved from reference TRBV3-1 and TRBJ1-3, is DTAVSQTPKYLVTQMGNDKSIKCEQNLGHDTMYWYKQDSKKFLKIMFSYNNKELIINETVPNRFSPKSPDKAHLNLHINSLELGDSAVYFCASSQPPSGNTIYFGEGSWLTVV.

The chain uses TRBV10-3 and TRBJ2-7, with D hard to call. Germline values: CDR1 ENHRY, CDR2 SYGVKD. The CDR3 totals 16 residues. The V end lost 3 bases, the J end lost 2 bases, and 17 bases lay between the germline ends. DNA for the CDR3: TGTGCCATCAGTGACCCTGCGTCGGCCGAGGCCTACGAGCAGTACTTC. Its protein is CAISDPASAEAYEQYF.

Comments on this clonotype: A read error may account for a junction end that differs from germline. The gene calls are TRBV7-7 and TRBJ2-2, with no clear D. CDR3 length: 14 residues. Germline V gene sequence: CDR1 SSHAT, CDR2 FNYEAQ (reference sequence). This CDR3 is CASSQGEYTGELFF. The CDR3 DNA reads TGCGCCAGCAGCCAAGGAGAGTACACCGGGGAGCTGTTTTTT. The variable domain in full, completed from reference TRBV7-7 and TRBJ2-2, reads GAGVSQSPRYKVTKRGQDVTLRCDPISSHATLYWYQQALGQGPEFLTYFNYEAQPDKSGLPSDRFSAERPEGSISTLTIQRTEQRDSAMYRCASSQGEYTGELFFGEGSRLTVL.

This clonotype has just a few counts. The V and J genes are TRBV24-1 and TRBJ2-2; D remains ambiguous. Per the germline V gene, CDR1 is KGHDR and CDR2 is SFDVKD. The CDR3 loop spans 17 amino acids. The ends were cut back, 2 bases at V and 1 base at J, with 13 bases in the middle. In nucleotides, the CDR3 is TGTGCCACCAGTGATTCCTTAACGTTCGGGAACACCGGGGAGCTGTTTTTT. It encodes CATSDSLTFGNTGELFF.

CDR3 DNA: TGTGCCAGCAGCTGGACGCGGGGCGGCACTGAAGCTTTCTTT. Encoded protein: CASSWTRGGTEAFF. The chain employs TRBV5-8 and TRBJ1-1, with TRBD1 as a possible D gene (5 bases). Germline assignment: CDR1 SGHTS and CDR2 YDEGEE. V lost 3 bases to trimming and J lost 4 bases, with 13 bases between them. CDR3 size: 14 residues.

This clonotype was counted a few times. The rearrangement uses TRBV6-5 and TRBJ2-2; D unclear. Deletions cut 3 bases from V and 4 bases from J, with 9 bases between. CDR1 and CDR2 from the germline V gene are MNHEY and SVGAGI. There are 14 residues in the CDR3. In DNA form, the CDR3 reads TGTGCCAGCAGTTATGGACGGACCACCGGGGAGCTGTTTTTT. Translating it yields CASSYGRTTGELFF.

CDR3 sequence: CASSVTGAQSNEKLFF. CDR3 coding DNA: TGCGCCAGCAGCGTCACAGGGGCTCAATCCAATGAAAAACTGTTTTTT. The V call is TRBV5-1, the J call TRBJ1-4; 7 bases are shared with TRBD1. Germline V CDR1 and CDR2: SGHRS, YFSETQ. V was clipped by 4 bases and J by 5 bases; unmatched bases: 11. The CDR3 has 16 amino acids. The complete variable domain, with remaining parts taken from reference TRBV5-1 and TRBJ1-4, reads KAGVTQTPRYLIKTRGQQVTLSCSPISGHRSVSWYQQTPGQGLQFLFEYFSETQRNKGNFPGRFSGRQFSNSRSEMNVSTLELGDSALYLCASSVTGAQSNEKLFFGSGTQLSVL.

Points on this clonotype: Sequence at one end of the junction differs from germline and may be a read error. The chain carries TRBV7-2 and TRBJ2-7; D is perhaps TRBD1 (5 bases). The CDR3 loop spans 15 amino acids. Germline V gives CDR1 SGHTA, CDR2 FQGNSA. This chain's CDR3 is CASSQSITPGNKQYF. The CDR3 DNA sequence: TGCGCCAGCAGCCAATCGATAACCCCAGGGAATAAGCAGTACTTC. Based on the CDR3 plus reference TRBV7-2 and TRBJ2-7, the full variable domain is GAGVSQSPSNKVTEKGKDVELRCDPISGHTALYWYRQSLGQGLEFLIYFQGNSAPDKSGLPSDRFSAERTGGSVSTLTIQRTQQEDSAVYLCASSQSITPGNKQYFGPGTRLTVT.

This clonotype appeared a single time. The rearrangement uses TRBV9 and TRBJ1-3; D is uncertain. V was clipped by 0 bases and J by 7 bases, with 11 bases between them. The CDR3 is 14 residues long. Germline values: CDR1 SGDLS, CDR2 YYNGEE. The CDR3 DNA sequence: TGTGCCAGCAGCGTAGAGGGCAGACCGAACACCATATATTTT. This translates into CASSVEGRPNTIYF.

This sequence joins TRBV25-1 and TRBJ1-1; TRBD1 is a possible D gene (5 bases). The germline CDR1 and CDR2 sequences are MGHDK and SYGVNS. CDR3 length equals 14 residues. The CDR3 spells CAWDGLGKNTEAFF. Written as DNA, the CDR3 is TGTGCTTGGGACGGGCTAGGAAAGAACACTGAAGCTTTCTTT.

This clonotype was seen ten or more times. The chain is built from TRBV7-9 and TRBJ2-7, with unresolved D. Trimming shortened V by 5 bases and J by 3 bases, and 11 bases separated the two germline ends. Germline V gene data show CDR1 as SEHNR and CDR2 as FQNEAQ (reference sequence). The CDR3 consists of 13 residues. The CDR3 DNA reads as TGTGCCAGCAGCCCAAGCGACGGCTACGAGCAGTACTTC. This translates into CASSPSDGYEQYF.

CDR3 residues: CASREDSLMNTEAFF. The CDR3 DNA follows: TGTGCCAGCAGGGAGGACAGTCTCATGAACACTGAAGCTTTCTTT. The chain employs TRBV6-5 and TRBJ1-1, with a weak D call TRBD1 (6 bases). V was pared by 6 bases and J by 0 bases, with 14 bases between. Per the germline V gene, CDR1 is MNHEY and CDR2 is SVGAGI. The CDR3 is made up of 15 amino acids.

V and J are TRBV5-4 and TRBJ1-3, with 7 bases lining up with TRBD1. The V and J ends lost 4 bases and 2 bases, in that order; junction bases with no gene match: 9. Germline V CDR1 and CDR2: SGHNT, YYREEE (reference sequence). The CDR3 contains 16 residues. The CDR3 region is CASSPDREFTGNTIYF. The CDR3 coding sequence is TGTGCCAGCAGCCCCGACAGGGAGTTTACTGGAAACACCATATATTTT.

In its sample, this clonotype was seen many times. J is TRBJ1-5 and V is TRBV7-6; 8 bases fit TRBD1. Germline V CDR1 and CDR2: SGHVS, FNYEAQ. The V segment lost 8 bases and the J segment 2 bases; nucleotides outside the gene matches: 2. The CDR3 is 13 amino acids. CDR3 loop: CASGQGGNQPQHF. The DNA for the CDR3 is TGTGCCAGCGGACAGGGTGGCAATCAGCCCCAGCATTTT.

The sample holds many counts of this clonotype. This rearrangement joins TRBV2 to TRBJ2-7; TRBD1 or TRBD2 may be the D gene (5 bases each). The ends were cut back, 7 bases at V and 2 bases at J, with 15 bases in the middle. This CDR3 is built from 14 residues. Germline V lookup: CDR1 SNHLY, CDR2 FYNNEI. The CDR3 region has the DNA TGTGCCAGCATGAAGGGGACGGTAACCTACGAGCAGTACTTC. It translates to CASMKGTVTYEQYF. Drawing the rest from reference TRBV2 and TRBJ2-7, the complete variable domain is EPEVTQTPSHQVTQMGQEVILRCVPISNHLYFYWYRQILGQKVEFLVSFYNNEISEKSEIFDDQFSVERPDGSNFTLKIRSTKLEDSAMYFCASMKGTVTYEQYFGPGTRLTVT.